The clone carrying this T cell receptor beta chain was counted between two and nine times. The entry originates in a study of human T cells and chemical hapten exposure. The CDR3 is made up of 14 amino acids. In germline, CDR1 is SEHNR, CDR2 FQNEAQ (reference sequence). Trimming removed 1 base from V and 2 bases from J, with 9 bases in between. TCRdb fed the RACE reads into MiXCR, producing one record per CDR3 protein. Among fewer than 300,000 distinct CDR3 sequences listed, approximately 8% were seen once. Time point given: pre-sensitization, week 0. As for treatment: therapeutic diphenylcyclopropenone sensitization with weekly scalp DPC.

The source material was whole blood, sampled in connection with sensitization to the hapten diphenylcyclopropenone (DPC). The chain combines TRBV7-9 with TRBJ2-7; D uncertain. The sequence was obtained from a man between 18 and 29 years old with alopecia areata. Some clones in this sample may be carry-over from other donors' samples. The CDR3 DNA sequence: TGTGCCAGCAGCTTAGTGATCGCACCCTACGAGCAGTACTTC. This translates into CASSLVIAPYEQYF.